The clone carrying this TCR beta chain occurred many times. TCR cDNA molecules were tagged individually, and each one carried a unique molecular identifier. TCRdb re-derived calls from the 5' RACE reads in MiXCR, one entry per CDR3 protein. The sample includes approximately 52,000 distinct CDR3 sequences, over 4.5% of them seen just once. This sample was included in a study of spatial heterogeneity in lung cancer. CDR1 is SQVTM, CDR2 ANQGSEA, per germline. Trimming took off 5 bases at V and 0 bases at J, with 10 bases between the two ends. The CDR3 is 14 amino acids. Stated time point: sample taken at primary tumor resection. Whole RNA, isolated from tumor, nontumor lung or frozen PBMC, was sequenced without prior sorting.

The J gene is TRBJ1-4, the V gene TRBV29-1; tentatively, D is TRBD1 (5 bases). The clonotype comes from a male donor with early-stage non-small cell lung cancer. Sequencing was performed on PBMCs, taken at surgery. This chain's CDR3 is CSVQEQATNEKLFF. DNA of the CDR3: TGCAGCGTTCAGGAACAGGCAACTAATGAAAAACTGTTTTTT.